The following is a T cell receptor (beta chain) sequence with its context. The study made its TRB cDNA libraries by 5' RACE, adding UMI labels. TCRdb derives one entry per CDR3 protein from the 5' RACE reads, leaving out DNA. Seen in this sample are 100,000 to 150,000 distinct CDR3 sequences; the ten most common clones hold 0.25% to 0.35%. A CD45RO-CCR7+CD27+CD95- profile was what naive CD8+ T cells displayed. The sample comes from a study of CXCR3-negative and CXCR3-positive naive CD8 T cells. The CDR3 has 14 residues. Germline CDR1 and CDR2: LGHNA and YSLEER. This rearrangement joins TRBV4-3 to TRBJ1-2; TCRdb's D gene call, TRBD1, goes unchecked for lack of DNA. The specimen sequenced was naive CXCR3- CD8+ T cells from blood. Subset defined: CD45RO-CCR7+CD27+CD95- naive CD8+ T cells lacking CXCR3 (TNR3-). This TCR was sampled from a human donor in good health. Some clones in this sample may be carry-over from other donors' samples. The CDR3 reads CASSQVRGAPGYTF.